The source of this T cell receptor beta chain is a study of cytomegalovirus exposure and HLA in healthy donors. The PCR contained 60 Vbeta and 13 Jbeta primers. Libraries were prepared by immunoSEQ multiplex PCR; TCRdb keeps only in-frame clonotypes and omits some of them. The table includes under 150,000 clones, around four fifths detected once. Broader study findings: Later analysis suggested most CMV-associated TCR beta chains were HLA-restricted.

The donors were healthy bone marrow donors. Concerning this clone: Its cognate antigen is unknown.

The sample comprised PBMCs. This receptor was taken from a boy younger than 18 in good health and CMV-seronegative.

The CDR3 bases are TGTGCCAGCAGTCCTAGGGGACTCCCTCCGGTTCAGTACTTC. Amino acids: CASSPRGLPPVQYF. The gene calls are TRBV28 and TRBJ2-4; D may be TRBD2 (6 bases). Trimming removed 5 bases from V and 11 bases from J, with 19 bases in between. The CDR3 sequence is 14 residues long. Germline values: CDR1 MDHEN, CDR2 SYDVKM.